These 5 T cell receptor beta chains share one sample of origin, sequenced in a study of shared clonotypes between healthy human individuals. The repertoire was sequenced with immunoSEQ multiplex PCR; TCRdb's copy has only in-frame clones and lacks some. The sample includes over a million clones, around 98% seen only once; the top ten take about 0.42%. Sequencing used naive CD4+ T cells sorted from blood. Subset here: CD45RA+ positively selected. The receptor source for this set is a man aged 25 to 45 in good health.

The chain combines TRBV11-2 with TRBJ2-7; 11 nucleotides agree with TRBD2. The V gene end was trimmed by 5 bases and the J gene end by 2 bases; junction bases not matched to a gene: 8. The CDR3 runs 16 residues. CDR1 and CDR2 from the germline V gene are SGHAT and FQNNGV. The CDR3 DNA is TGTGCCAGCAGCAGGCCCTCTAGCGGGAGGACCTACGAGCAGTACTTC. It yields the protein CASSRPSSGRTYEQYF. Combining the CDR3 with reference TRBV11-2 and TRBJ2-7 gives the whole variable domain EAGVAQSPRYKIIEKRQSVAFWCNPISGHATLYWYQQILGQGPKLLIQFQNNGVVDDSQLPKDRFSAERLKGVDSTLKIQPAKLEDSAVYLCASSRPSSGRTYEQYFGPGTRLTVT.

The CDR3: CASSQVGNYGYTF. The CDR3 nucleotides read TGCGCCAGCAGCCAAGTCGGAAACTATGGCTACACCTTC. The J gene is TRBJ1-2, the V gene TRBV4-3; D unresolved. CDR1 and CDR2 (germline): LGHNA, YSLEER. V lost 1 base and J lost 2, with 5 bases in between. This CDR3 is 13 amino acids long.

The chain recombines TRBV5-1 with TRBJ1-1, with D hard to call. CDR3 length: 13 residues. Germline V gene lookup returns CDR1 SGHRS and CDR2 YFSETQ. V was trimmed by 4 bases and J by 5 bases, leaving 12 bases between them. The CDR3: CASSVPTSTEAFF. The CDR3 coding sequence is TGCGCCAGCAGCGTTCCGACATCGACTGAAGCTTTCTTT.

The rearrangement joins TRBV6-1 to TRBJ2-2; D remains ambiguous. The CDR3 is made up of 14 amino acids. The V and J ends lost 4 bases and 7 bases respectively, with 13 bases between them. Germline V gene sequence: CDR1 MNHNS, CDR2 SASEGT. Here the CDR3 reads CASSALGKGGELFF. The CDR3, as DNA: TGTGCCAGCAGTGCTTTGGGGAAGGGCGGGGAGCTGTTTTTT.

The J gene is TRBJ1-5, the V gene TRBV30; the D gene is possibly TRBD1 (5 bases). In germline, CDR1 is GTSNPN, CDR2 SVGIG (reference sequence). The CDR3 spans 12 residues. V was pared by 5 bases and J by 7 bases, with 12 bases between. CDR3: CAWAEGFQPQHF. In nucleotides, the CDR3 is TGTGCCTGGGCGGAGGGGTTCCAGCCCCAGCATTTT. The whole variable domain, remainder taken from reference TRBV30 and TRBJ1-5, is SQTIHQWPATLVQPVGSPLSLECTVEGTSNPNLYWYRQAAGRGLQLLFYSVGIGQISSEVPQNLSASRPQDRQFILSSKKLLLSDSGFYLCAWAEGFQPQHFGDGTRLSIL.